The next 21 T cell receptor beta chains were all read from a single sample in a study of blood T cells in healthy people across ages. A second PCR of roughly 7 to 11 cycles used a sample-barcoded 5' primer and a J-beta primer mix. TCRdb independently ran MiXCR on the 5' RACE reads; one entry per CDR3 protein. The profile covers some 700,000 distinct CDR3 sequences, with about 40% appearing a single time and around a fifth taken by the ten largest. The sample was blood. These receptors all come from a woman in her sixties or seventies in good health.

The chain has TRBV20-1 and TRBJ2-1, with a tentative D call TRBD2 (6 bases). V shed 1 base and J shed 0 bases, with 13 bases lying between them. In germline, CDR1 is DFQATT, CDR2 SNEGSKA (reference sequence). The CDR3 is 16 amino acids. The CDR3 protein is CSARAAASDSYNEQFF. The CDR3 DNA is TGCAGTGCTAGAGCGGCCGCTAGCGACTCCTACAATGAGCAGTTCTTC.

The chain couples TRBV20-1 to TRBJ1-1; the D is unclear. CDR3 size: 13 residues. Germline CDR1 DFQATT, CDR2 SNEGSKA (reference sequence). Between the trimmed V and J ends, which lost 5 bases and 1 base, there was a span of 11 bases. This chain's CDR3 is CSARGRWNTEAFF. In DNA, the CDR3 is TGCAGTGCTCGCGGACGGTGGAACACTGAAGCTTTCTTT.

Concerning this clonotype: Relative to the germline gene, one junction end is altered; a read error may explain this. V gene TRBV7-9 combines with J gene TRBJ2-7, with D unclear. Germline-derived CDR1 and CDR2 are SEHNR and FQNEAQ (reference sequence). The CDR3 contains 14 residues. As DNA, the CDR3 is TGTGCCAGCAGCTTAAACGAGAATCCCTACGAGCGGTACTTC. Its translation: CASSLNENPYERYF.

This chain connects TRBV6-5 to TRBJ2-1; 9 bases match TRBD1. Germline CDR1 MNHEY, CDR2 SVGAGI. The CDR3 is 15 amino acids. The junction had 10 bases not matched to a gene; V was cut back by 4 bases and J by 9 bases. The CDR3 DNA reads TGTGCCAGCAGTTCGAACAGGGGGCGAACGGGTGAGCAGTTCTTC. The encoded protein is CASSSNRGRTGEQFF.

The V gene is TRBV2, the J gene TRBJ2-4; D gene uncertain. Germline CDR1 is SNHLY and CDR2 is FYNNEI. CDR3 length: 15 residues. V dropped 4 bases and J dropped 2 bases, with 12 bases sitting between them. The CDR3 nucleotides read TGTGCCAGCAGTGGTGCGCTCTATACCAAAAACATTCAGTACTTC. This translates into CASSGALYTKNIQYF.

This chain joins TRBV5-1 and TRBJ2-7; possible D gene TRBD2, 6 bases. CDR1 is SGHRS and CDR2 is YFSETQ in the germline V gene. V was trimmed by 3 bases and J by 3 bases, leaving 19 bases between them. There are 16 residues in the CDR3. The CDR3 DNA reads as TGCGCCAGCAGCTCGTGCCGGGACTCCTCATGCTACGAGCAGTACTTC. Translating gives CASSSCRDSSCYEQYF.

To note about this clonotype: Its ends do not fully match the called genes, so a read error is possible. The V call is TRBV7-3, the J call TRBJ1-1; weak D call: TRBD1 (6 bases). This CDR3 is built from 14 residues. Germline loops: CDR1 SGHTA, CDR2 FQGTGA. The chain's CDR3 is CACSSPGQKTEAFF. The DNA of the CDR3 is TGTGCCTGCAGCTCTCCCGGACAGAAAACTGAAGCTTTCTTT.

This clonotype was found a few times. J is TRBJ1-5 and V is TRBV6-2 or TRBV6-3; no reliable D call. CDR1 is MNHEY, CDR2 SVGEGT, per germline. The CDR3 has 13 residues. V was trimmed by 3 bases and J by 7 bases, leaving 10 bases between them. In DNA form, the CDR3 reads TGTGCCAGCAGTTATAGCGAGGAGCAGCCCCAGCATTTT. This gives the protein CASSYSEEQPQHF.

CDR3 nucleotides: TGTGCCAGCAGTTTGGACCACAGGGTTAATTCACCCCTCCACTTT. This codes for CASSLDHRVNSPLHF. V gene TRBV12-3 or TRBV12-4 combines with J gene TRBJ1-6; D perhaps matches TRBD1 (6 bases). The ends were cut back, 3 bases at V and 6 bases at J, with 12 bases in the middle. The CDR3 consists of 15 residues.

The chain employs TRBV30 and TRBJ1-5, with unresolved D. Per the germline V gene, CDR1 is GTSNPN and CDR2 is SVGIG (reference sequence). The CDR3 sequence is 14 residues long. Trimming stripped 0 bases from V and 5 bases from J, with 11 bases between. CDR3 sequence reads: CAWSVGREDQPQHF. The CDR3 nucleotides read TGTGCCTGGAGTGTAGGTAGGGAGGATCAGCCCCAGCATTTT.

This chain uses TRBV5-1 with TRBJ2-5; possibly TRBD1 or TRBD2 for D (5 bases each). Germline-derived CDR1 and CDR2 are SGHRS and YFSETQ. The CDR3 is 16 residues long. V lost 5 bases and J 5 bases, leaving 22 bases between the germline ends. CDR3 sequence reads: CASSTRTQGRGETQYF. CDR3 DNA: TGCGCCAGCAGTACCCGGACCCAGGGACGGGGCGAGACCCAGTACTTC.

This clonotype was counted a single time. The chain employs TRBV7-3 and TRBJ1-2; D remains ambiguous. In germline, CDR1 is SGHTA, CDR2 FQGTGA. Trimming removed 2 bases from V and 6 bases from J, with 10 bases in between. The CDR3 is 13 amino acids. DNA for the CDR3: TGTGCCAGCAGCTTATCCCGTCAGCATGGCTACACCTTC. This sequence encodes CASSLSRQHGYTF.

The chain links TRBV9 to TRBJ2-2, with 8 bases identical to TRBD2. This CDR3 spans 15 amino acids. V was pared by 7 bases and J by 8 bases, with 13 bases of the junction left unmatched. CDR1 SGDLS and CDR2 YYNGEE come from the germline V gene. The DNA for the CDR3 is TGTGCCAGCGCAGGCGGGAGGCGGGCCACTGGGGAGCTGTTTTTT. It yields the protein CASAGGRRATGELFF.

The sample holds a few counts of this clonotype. The chain uses TRBV20-1 and TRBJ2-1; D not certain. Germline loops: CDR1 DFQATT, CDR2 SNEGSKA (reference sequence). The CDR3 covers 16 residues. V was cut by 0 bases and J by 0 bases, with 12 bases left in between. The CDR3 coding sequence is TGCAGTGCTAGAGATCCAGCCCTTAGCTCCTACAATGAGCAGTTCTTC. Protein product: CSARDPALSSYNEQFF.

This chain links TRBV5-1 with TRBJ2-7, with D possibly called TRBD1 or TRBD2 (5 bases each). This CDR3 has 16 amino acids. Trimming removed 1 base at V and 2 bases at J, with 16 bases between. Germline CDR1 SGHRS, CDR2 YFSETQ. CDR3 loop: CASSLSLAGRPYEQYF. CDR3 DNA sequence: TGCGCCAGCAGCTTGAGTTTGGCAGGGAGACCCTACGAGCAGTACTTC.

The genes are TRBV28 and TRBJ2-2; D might be TRBD2 (6 bases). The length of the CDR3 is 15 residues. Germline lookup yields CDR1 MDHEN and CDR2 SYDVKM. The ends were cut back, 3 bases at V and 7 bases at J, with 15 bases in the middle. CDR3 sequence reads: CASSLRLALSGELFF. The DNA of the CDR3 is TGTGCCAGCAGTTTGAGGCTAGCGCTAAGCGGGGAGCTGTTTTTT.

V is TRBV7-3 and J is TRBJ2-3; D might be TRBD1 or TRBD2, each matching 6 bases. This CDR3 has 18 amino acids. The ends were cut back, 3 bases at V and 4 bases at J, with 23 bases in the middle. Germline-derived CDR1 and CDR2 are SGHTA and FQGTGA. CDR3 sequence reads: CASSFLGGLADRADTQYF. DNA for the CDR3: TGTGCCAGCAGCTTTCTAGGGGGGCTAGCAGATCGCGCAGATACGCAGTATTTT.

The chain carries TRBV20-1 and TRBJ2-7; 13 bases agree with TRBD2. The J call is uncertain, as TRBJ2-5 better fits the DNA end. Germline V gene sequence: CDR1 DFQATT, CDR2 SNEGSKA (reference sequence). This CDR3 is built from 15 residues. The CDR3 region has the DNA TGCAGTGCTAGGACGACTAGCGGGGGGTGGGGGACCCAGTACTTC. Translated, it gives CSARTTSGGWGTQYF.

The rearrangement uses TRBV20-1 and TRBJ2-4; 7 positions agree with TRBD1. The DNA end is more similar to TRBJ2-7, so the J call may be wrong. The germline gives CDR1 DFQATT, CDR2 SNEGSKA (reference sequence). CDR3 length: 15 residues. CDR3 region: CSARDLRQGVYEQYF. The CDR3 bases are TGCAGTGCTAGAGATCTGAGACAGGGAGTATACGAGCAGTACTTC.

The chain is built from TRBV5-5 and TRBJ2-5, with unresolved D. The J call may be incorrect, as the DNA end agrees better with TRBJ2-7. The length of the CDR3 is 15 residues. Germline CDR1 and CDR2: SGHKS and YYEKEE (reference sequence). CDR3 sequence (DNA): TGTGCCAGCAGCTTGCGGCAGGACCTCTCCTACGAGCAGTACTTC. It translates to CASSLRQDLSYEQYF.

On this clonotype itself: The junction shows a germline mismatch at one end, possibly a read error. V and J are TRBV6-6 and TRBJ2-3; 7 bases fit TRBD2. The germline gives CDR1 MNHNY, CDR2 SVGAGI (reference sequence). This CDR3 spans 16 amino acids. This CDR3 is CVSSHLAGSLTDTQYF. The CDR3 DNA follows: TGTGTCAGCAGCCACTTAGCGGGTTCTCTGACAGATACGCAGTATTTT.